A single sample is the source of the 29 T cell receptor beta chains below, sequenced in a study of cytomegalovirus exposure and HLA in healthy donors. Only in-frame clones appear in the TCRdb table, and some are missing; sequencing was by immunoSEQ multiplex PCR. The sample contains 150,000 to 200,000 clones, 85% of which appear only once. The material sequenced was PBMCs. The receptors here all came from a man younger than 30 in good health and CMV-seropositive.

J is TRBJ2-1 and V is TRBV9; 7 bases align to TRBD2. V shed 3 bases and J 7 bases; nucleotides not matched to a gene: 13. Germline V gene lookup returns CDR1 SGDLS and CDR2 YYNGEE. The CDR3 consists of 16 residues. DNA for the CDR3: TGTGCCAGCAGCGCACCGGGAGGCAGCCGTAGGAATGAGCAGTTCTTC. Its translation is CASSAPGGSRRNEQFF.

In nucleotides, the CDR3 is TGTGCCAGCACCCCACTACGGATAGCCCAGGGGCCCGGGGAGCTGTTTTTT. Translating gives CASTPLRIAQGPGELFF. The chain joins TRBV9 to TRBJ2-2; D may be TRBD1 (6 bases). Trimming stripped 6 bases from V and 6 bases from J, with 24 bases between. This CDR3 is 17 amino acids long. Germline V CDR1 and CDR2: SGDLS, YYNGEE. The complete variable domain, with remaining parts taken from reference TRBV9 and TRBJ2-2, reads DSGVTQTPKHLITATGQRVTLRCSPRSGDLSVYWYQQSLDQGLQFLIQYYNGEERAKGNILERFSAQQFPDLHSELNLSSLELGDSALYFCASTPLRIAQGPGELFFGEGSRLTVL.

V and J are TRBV19 and TRBJ1-5; possibly TRBD1 for D (5 bases). The CDR3 loop spans 14 amino acids. Germline V gene sequence: CDR1 LNHDA, CDR2 SQIVND (reference sequence). V shed 3 bases and J shed 5 bases, with 11 bases lying between them. CDR3 in amino acids: CASSIREGDQPQHF. The CDR3 bases are TGTGCCAGTAGTATTAGGGAAGGGGATCAGCCCCAGCATTTT.

The chain employs TRBV5-1 and TRBJ1-2, with D possibly TRBD1 on 6 matching bases. Trimming removed 1 base from V and 0 bases from J, with 13 bases in between. CDR3 length: 16 residues. Germline lookup yields CDR1 SGHRS and CDR2 YFSETQ. This CDR3 reads CASSLSAGASNYGYTF. Here the CDR3 DNA reads TGCGCCAGCAGCTTGTCGGCGGGGGCATCTAACTATGGCTACACCTTC.

This chain uses TRBV6-1 with TRBJ1-3; TRBD1 might be the D (5 bases). The CDR3 consists of 14 residues. Germline CDR1 reads MNHNS; CDR2 reads SASEGT. Trimming took 4 bases from V and 1 from J, leaving 8 bases between them. The CDR3 nucleotides are TGTGCCAGCAGTGCCGGGGGTTCTGGAAACACCATATATTTT. Translation gives CASSAGGSGNTIYF.

This chain links TRBV14 with TRBJ2-1, with D possibly being TRBD2 (6 bases). The V end was cut by 1 base, the J end by 7 bases, with 17 bases between. CDR3 length equals 16 residues. Germline lookup yields CDR1 SGHDN and CDR2 FVKESK. CDR3 sequence: CASSQAIGGKWNEQFF. DNA of the CDR3: TGTGCCAGCAGCCAAGCCATTGGCGGGAAGTGGAATGAGCAGTTCTTC.

This clone was found once. V and J are TRBV30 and TRBJ1-1; 8 bases fit TRBD1. J gave up 1 base and V 3 bases, and 7 bases lay outside the gene matches. Germline V CDR1 and CDR2: GTSNPN, SVGIG (reference sequence). The CDR3 consists of 15 residues. The CDR3 DNA reads as TGTGCCTGGAGAAGGAGGGACAGGCAGAACACTGAAGCTTTCTTT. This gives the protein CAWRRRDRQNTEAFF.

V gene TRBV4-1 combines with J gene TRBJ1-2, with 7 bases matching TRBD1. This CDR3 has 13 residues. Germline V gives CDR1 MGHRA, CDR2 YSYEKL. The V segment lost 2 bases and the J segment 6 bases; nucleotides outside the gene matches: 3. CDR3 loop: CASSQKGADGYTF. DNA of the CDR3: TGCGCCAGCAGCCAAAAGGGGGCCGATGGCTACACCTTC.

V gene TRBV27 combines with J gene TRBJ2-2, with D possibly TRBD1 on 5 matching bases. Germline CDR1 is MNHEY and CDR2 is SMNVEV (reference sequence). This CDR3 contains 18 residues. V was cut by 6 bases and J by 0 bases, with 20 bases left in between. Here the CDR3 DNA reads TGTGCCAGCAGGCCTACGACAGTTATGGGTCCGAACACCGGGGAGCTGTTTTTT. Its translation: CASRPTTVMGPNTGELFF.

In its sample, this clone was seen once. The chain carries TRBV6-1 and TRBJ1-1, with D possibly TRBD1 on 5 matching bases. The length of the CDR3 is 14 residues. Germline values: CDR1 MNHNS, CDR2 SASEGT. V shed 8 bases and J shed 4 bases, with 17 bases lying between them. CDR3 coding DNA: TGTGCCAGCGGCCAGTGGTTAGGGGTCACTGAAGCTTTCTTT. Amino acid sequence: CASGQWLGVTEAFF.

The rearrangement links TRBV7-2 to TRBJ2-2; the D is unclear. V was clipped by 3 bases and J by 6 bases, with 14 bases between them. This CDR3 contains 15 residues. Germline values: CDR1 SGHTA, CDR2 FQGNSA. The CDR3 bases are TGTGCCAGCAGCTTCCCTACAAGGAGCCCCGGGGAGCTGTTTTTT. It codes for CASSFPTRSPGELFF. Looking up the rest from reference TRBV7-2 and TRBJ2-2 gives the full variable domain: GAGVSQSPSNKVTEKGKDVELRCDPISGHTALYWYRQSLGQGLEFLIYFQGNSAPDKSGLPSDRFSAERTGGSVSTLTIQRTQQEDSAVYLCASSFPTRSPGELFFGEGSRLTVL.

The chain is built from TRBV7-9 and TRBJ2-5; D may be TRBD2 (5 bases). The V end lost 1 base, the J end lost 5 bases, and 17 bases lay between the germline ends. CDR1 and CDR2 from the germline V gene are SEHNR and FQNEAQ (reference sequence). This CDR3 is built from 16 residues. CDR3 sequence (DNA): TGTGCCAGCAGCTTAGGCTTCGGGCGGACTGGGGAGACCCAGTACTTC. Its protein is CASSLGFGRTGETQYF.

The chain uses TRBV6-5 and TRBJ1-1; the D gene is possibly TRBD1 (6 bases). V was trimmed by 5 bases and J by 8 bases, leaving 12 bases between them. Germline CDR1 reads MNHEY; CDR2 reads SVGAGI. The CDR3 spans 12 residues. As DNA, the CDR3 is TGTGCCAGCAGTAGGGGGACGGAAGAAGCTTTCTTT. It codes for CASSRGTEEAFF.

The J gene is TRBJ1-1, the V gene TRBV19, with D possibly being TRBD1 (6 bases). Germline CDR1 and CDR2: LNHDA and SQIVND (reference sequence). Trimming removed 7 bases from V and 1 base from J, with 13 bases in between. The CDR3 is 14 residues long. In DNA form, the CDR3 reads TGTGCCAGTATTGATGGGGGCACGAACACTGAAGCTTTCTTT. Protein sequence: CASIDGGTNTEAFF.

The sample holds a few counts of this clone. The chain uses TRBV30 and TRBJ1-1, with D possibly matching TRBD1 (5 bases). The CDR3 totals 12 residues. From germline, CDR1 is GTSNPN and CDR2 SVGIG (reference sequence). Trimming shortened V by 3 bases and J by 1 base, and 6 bases separated the two germline ends. CDR3 in DNA: TGTGCCTGGAGGGGGCAGAACACTGAAGCTTTCTTT. Its protein is CAWRGQNTEAFF. The full variable domain, completed using reference TRBV30 and TRBJ1-1, is SQTIHQWPATLVQPVGSPLSLECTVEGTSNPNLYWYRQAAGRGLQLLFYSVGIGQISSEVPQNLSASRPQDRQFILSSKKLLLSDSGFYLCAWRGQNTEAFFGQGTRLTVV.

V usage is TRBV5-4 and J usage is TRBJ2-7; D call uncertain. This CDR3 is built from 14 residues. The V gene lost 2 bases and the J gene lost 0 bases, with 9 bases spanning the gap. Germline V gene lookup returns CDR1 SGHNT and CDR2 YYREEE (reference sequence). The CDR3: CASSFWAASYEQYF. CDR3 coding DNA: TGTGCCAGCAGCTTTTGGGCAGCCTCCTACGAGCAGTACTTC. Variable domain in full (rest from reference TRBV5-4 and TRBJ2-7): ETGVTQSPTHLIKTRGQQVTLRCSSQSGHNTVSWYQQALGQGPQFIFQYYREEENGRGNFPPRFSGLQFPNYSSELNVNALELDDSALYLCASSFWAASYEQYFGPGTRLTVT.

The V call is TRBV5-1, the J call TRBJ2-5; 8 bases map to TRBD2. V lost 3 bases to trimming and J lost 2 bases; unmatched junction nucleotides: 6. The CDR3 covers 15 residues. Germline V gene data show CDR1 as SGHRS and CDR2 as YFSETQ. The CDR3 sequence: CASSSGGYYQETQYF. The CDR3 coding sequence is TGCGCCAGCAGCTCGGGGGGGTATTATCAAGAGACCCAGTACTTC. The full variable domain, completed using reference TRBV5-1 and TRBJ2-5, is KAGVTQTPRYLIKTRGQQVTLSCSPISGHRSVSWYQQTPGQGLQFLFEYFSETQRNKGNFPGRFSGRQFSNSRSEMNVSTLELGDSALYLCASSSGGYYQETQYFGPGTRLLVL.

The chain combines TRBV5-5 with TRBJ1-1; 8 nucleotides agree with TRBD1. V was pared by 3 bases and J by 4 bases, with 2 bases of the junction left unmatched. The CDR3 extends over 13 amino acids. Germline values: CDR1 SGHKS, CDR2 YYEKEE (reference sequence). The CDR3 nucleotides read TGTGCCAGCAGCTCAGGGGGCGGCACTGAAGCTTTCTTT. Its protein product is CASSSGGGTEAFF.

CDR3: CASSQREGLTDTQYF. As DNA, the CDR3 is TGCGCCAGCAGCCAGCGGGAGGGTCTAACAGATACGCAGTATTTT. The genes are TRBV4-1 and TRBJ2-3, with 9 bases identical to TRBD2. Per germline, CDR1 MGHRA and CDR2 YSYEKL. The junction had 4 bases not matched to a gene; V was cut back by 3 bases and J by 3 bases. The CDR3 extends over 15 amino acids.

The chain has TRBV7-2 and TRBJ2-4; 8 bases map to TRBD2. With V trimmed by 1 base and J by 4 bases, 9 bases remained unmatched. Germline CDR1 is SGHTA and CDR2 is FQGNSA. The CDR3 extends over 17 amino acids. The CDR3 protein is CASSLVIGGGPKNIQYF. DNA of the CDR3: TGTGCCAGCAGCTTAGTAATCGGGGGGGGGCCAAAAAACATTCAGTACTTC. Based on the CDR3 plus reference TRBV7-2 and TRBJ2-4, the full variable domain is GAGVSQSPSNKVTEKGKDVELRCDPISGHTALYWYRQSLGQGLEFLIYFQGNSAPDKSGLPSDRFSAERTGGSVSTLTIQRTQQEDSAVYLCASSLVIGGGPKNIQYFGAGTRLSVL.

The rearrangement links TRBV5-1 to TRBJ2-7; D possibly corresponds to TRBD1 (5 bases). Per germline, CDR1 SGHRS and CDR2 YFSETQ. The germline V and J ends were trimmed by 1 base and 3 bases, with 8 bases remaining between them. The CDR3 is 13 amino acids. The CDR3 sequence is CASSLRGGYEQYF. CDR3 DNA sequence: TGCGCCAGCAGCTTGAGGGGTGGCTACGAGCAGTACTTC.

The J gene is TRBJ2-3, the V gene TRBV5-1; 8 nucleotides align to TRBD1. The trim removed 4 bases at V and 4 bases at J, leaving 8 bases unmatched. CDR1 and CDR2 (germline): SGHRS, YFSETQ. This CDR3 is 15 amino acids long. As DNA, the CDR3 is TGCGCCAGCAGCCCGGACAGGGAGAGGGCAGATACGCAGTATTTT. It is translated as CASSPDRERADTQYF.

The chain couples TRBV2 to TRBJ2-7; D ambiguous. Germline CDR1 is SNHLY and CDR2 is FYNNEI. Trimming shortened V by 3 bases and J by 0 bases, and 9 bases separated the two germline ends. The CDR3 has 14 amino acids. The CDR3 sequence: CASSDTRLSYEQYF. In DNA form, the CDR3 reads TGTGCCAGCAGTGATACCAGGCTCTCCTACGAGCAGTACTTC.

This rearrangement joins TRBV5-1 to TRBJ2-1; 8 nucleotides agree with TRBD2. V shed 0 bases, J shed 4 bases, and the junction held 12 bases outside the gene matches. This CDR3 contains 18 residues. Per germline, CDR1 SGHRS and CDR2 YFSETQ. The CDR3 DNA is TGCGCCAGCAGCTTGGGGCTAGCGGGCGGTGCGCGGTACAATGAGCAGTTCTTC. This sequence encodes CASSLGLAGGARYNEQFF.

This chain joins TRBV10-1 and TRBJ2-2; a possible D gene is TRBD2 (5 bases). Trimming removed 8 bases at V and 4 bases at J, with 8 bases between. CDR1 is WNHNN, CDR2 SYGVQD, per germline (reference sequence). The CDR3 sequence is 12 residues long. The DNA for the CDR3 is TGCGCCAGCGGACTGGGCACCGGGGAGCTGTTTTTT. This gives the protein CASGLGTGELFF.

This clone was detected only a few times. The chain employs TRBV29-1 and TRBJ2-2; D possibly corresponds to TRBD2 (6 bases). CDR3 size: 12 residues. V was clipped by 4 bases and J by 6 bases, with 9 bases between them. The germline V gene has CDR1 SQVTM and CDR2 ANQGSEA. The CDR3 sequence: CSVGGGPGELFF. In DNA, the CDR3 is TGCAGCGTTGGGGGAGGACCCGGGGAGCTGTTTTTT.

Regarding this clone: Additional DNA sequences in this sample encode the identical CDR3. This chain connects TRBV5-1 to TRBJ2-1; D unresolved. The CDR3 extends over 11 amino acids. Germline loops: CDR1 SGHRS, CDR2 YFSETQ. V lost 0 bases to trimming and J lost 9 bases, with 4 bases between them. As DNA, the CDR3 is TGCGCCAGCAGCTTGGCGGGTGAGCAGTTCTTC. It specifies CASSLAGEQFF.

This clone was seen once. The chain couples TRBV29-1 to TRBJ2-1; tentative D call: TRBD2 (5 bases). Germline loops: CDR1 SQVTM, CDR2 ANQGSEA. CDR3 length equals 13 residues. V was clipped by 3 bases and J by 10 bases, with 16 bases between them. CDR3 amino acids: CSVDRSAGGEQFF. In DNA form, the CDR3 reads TGCAGCGTTGATCGTAGCGCAGGTGGGGAGCAGTTCTTC.

The chain carries TRBV9 and TRBJ2-3, with D perhaps TRBD1 (7 bases). Trimming took off 7 bases at V and 2 bases at J, with 14 bases between the two ends. The CDR3 has 14 amino acids. Germline V lookup: CDR1 SGDLS, CDR2 YYNGEE. CDR3 residues: CASAEGAYTDTQYF. CDR3 bases: TGTGCCAGCGCGGAGGGGGCGTACACAGATACGCAGTATTTT.